The present entry profiles one T cell receptor beta chain with its context. The CDR3 extends over 13 amino acids. Germline-derived CDR1 and CDR2 are MNHEY and SMNVEV (reference sequence). This sample is part of a study of CXCR3-negative and CXCR3-positive naive CD8 T cells. The libraries of TRB cDNA were constructed through 5' RACE using UMI labels. TCRdb re-called the 5' RACE reads and catalogs CDR3 proteins one per entry, DNA excluded. This listing includes about 66,000 distinct CDR3 sequences. V usage is TRBV27 and J usage is TRBJ1-5; TCRdb's assignment of TRBD1 cannot be checked, as there is no DNA. Material for sequencing was naive CXCR3- CD8+ T cells from blood. Subset reported: CD45RO-CCR7+CD27+CD95- naive CD8+ T cells lacking CXCR3 (TNR3-). This sequence was found in a human donor in good health. Some clones in this sample may be carry-over from other donors' samples. The CDR3 spells CASSSYRGQPQHF.